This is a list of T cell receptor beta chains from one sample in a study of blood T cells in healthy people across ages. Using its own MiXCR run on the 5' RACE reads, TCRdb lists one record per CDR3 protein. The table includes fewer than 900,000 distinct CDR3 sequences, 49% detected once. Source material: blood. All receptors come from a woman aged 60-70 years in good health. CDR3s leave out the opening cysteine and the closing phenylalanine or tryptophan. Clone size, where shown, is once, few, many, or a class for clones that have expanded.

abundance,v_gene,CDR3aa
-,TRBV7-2,ASSLGWGVGETQY
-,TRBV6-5,ASSNRGAGANVLT
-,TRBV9,ASSVGQDYEQY
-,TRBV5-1,ASSDWDRASNTGAF
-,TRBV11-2,ASSADMLRSEQY
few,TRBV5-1,ASSFSGRSYEQY
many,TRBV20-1,SAGRNHNQPQH
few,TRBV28,ASSLWSASSYEQY
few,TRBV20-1,RARQAYGYT
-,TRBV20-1,SAGAGGYIQY
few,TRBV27,ASSLSIGASGYNEQF
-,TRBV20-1,SARKTSGIDNEQF
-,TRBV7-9,ARSSHGETQY
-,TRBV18,ASSPELATYEQY
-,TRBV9,ASSSGRASIYEQF
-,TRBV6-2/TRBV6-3,ASIVAGGLGEQY
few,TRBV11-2,ASSFSGGQGFNEQF
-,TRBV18,ASSTGQGYNEQF
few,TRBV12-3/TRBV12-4,ASSTGQEQPQH
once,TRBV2,ASSEQGPQGGYT
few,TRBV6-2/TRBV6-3,ASSYGEPLDTQY
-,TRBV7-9,ASRRKEGTYEQY
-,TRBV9,ASSVGGLADNEQF
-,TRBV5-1,ASSFAPGTGDSYEQY
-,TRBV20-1,SARDEGRGGVLNTEAF
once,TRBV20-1,SAPDFSGGTDTQY
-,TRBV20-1,RAGEYGYT
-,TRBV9,ASSVDPRGETQY
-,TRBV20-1,SARDRRGAF
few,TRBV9,ASSVAGTSGEQY
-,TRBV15,ATSRDMGDLVLAKNIQY
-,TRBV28,ASSLISWDNEAF
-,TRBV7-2,ASSLVGEGTGTVGNSPLH
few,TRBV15,ATSRELARAGNEQF
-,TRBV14,ASSQDAKGPGTGVYEQY
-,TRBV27,ASSSYLNTEAF
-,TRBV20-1,GAREDRGHEQY
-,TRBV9,ASSPGGLITAF
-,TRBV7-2,ASSPIRSTDTQY